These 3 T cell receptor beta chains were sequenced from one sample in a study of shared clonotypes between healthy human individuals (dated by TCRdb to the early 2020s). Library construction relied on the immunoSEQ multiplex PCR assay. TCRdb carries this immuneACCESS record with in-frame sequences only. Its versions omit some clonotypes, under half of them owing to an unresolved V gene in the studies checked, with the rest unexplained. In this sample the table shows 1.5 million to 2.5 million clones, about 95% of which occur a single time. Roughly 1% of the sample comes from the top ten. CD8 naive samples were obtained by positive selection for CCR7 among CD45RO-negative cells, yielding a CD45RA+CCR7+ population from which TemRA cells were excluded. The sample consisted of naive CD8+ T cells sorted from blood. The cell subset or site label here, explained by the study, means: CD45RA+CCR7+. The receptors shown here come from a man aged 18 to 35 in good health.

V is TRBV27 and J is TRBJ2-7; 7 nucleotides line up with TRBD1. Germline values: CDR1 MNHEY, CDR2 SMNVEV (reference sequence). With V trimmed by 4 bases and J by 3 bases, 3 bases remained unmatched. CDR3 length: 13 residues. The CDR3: CASSSRGNYEQYF. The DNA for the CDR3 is TGTGCCAGCAGTTCCAGGGGGAACTACGAGCAGTACTTC.

CDR3: CASSDTEVRGDNSPLHF. The CDR3 nucleotides are TGTGCCAGTAGCGATACCGAGGTACGCGGAGATAATTCACCCCTCCACTTT. The chain links TRBV19 to TRBJ1-6; D is unresolved. The germline V and J ends were trimmed by 6 bases and 5 bases, with 20 bases remaining between them. The CDR3 extends over 17 amino acids. CDR1 and CDR2 from the germline V gene are LNHDA and SQIVND (reference sequence).

This CDR3 reads CASSTRDSSGNTIYF. The CDR3 DNA reads TGTGCCAGCAGTACCCGGGACAGCTCTGGAAACACCATATATTTT. This chain links TRBV6-5 with TRBJ1-3, with 7 positions matching TRBD1. This CDR3 has 15 residues. J lost 0 bases, V lost 5 bases, and 4 bases had no gene match. The germline gives CDR1 MNHEY, CDR2 SVGAGI.